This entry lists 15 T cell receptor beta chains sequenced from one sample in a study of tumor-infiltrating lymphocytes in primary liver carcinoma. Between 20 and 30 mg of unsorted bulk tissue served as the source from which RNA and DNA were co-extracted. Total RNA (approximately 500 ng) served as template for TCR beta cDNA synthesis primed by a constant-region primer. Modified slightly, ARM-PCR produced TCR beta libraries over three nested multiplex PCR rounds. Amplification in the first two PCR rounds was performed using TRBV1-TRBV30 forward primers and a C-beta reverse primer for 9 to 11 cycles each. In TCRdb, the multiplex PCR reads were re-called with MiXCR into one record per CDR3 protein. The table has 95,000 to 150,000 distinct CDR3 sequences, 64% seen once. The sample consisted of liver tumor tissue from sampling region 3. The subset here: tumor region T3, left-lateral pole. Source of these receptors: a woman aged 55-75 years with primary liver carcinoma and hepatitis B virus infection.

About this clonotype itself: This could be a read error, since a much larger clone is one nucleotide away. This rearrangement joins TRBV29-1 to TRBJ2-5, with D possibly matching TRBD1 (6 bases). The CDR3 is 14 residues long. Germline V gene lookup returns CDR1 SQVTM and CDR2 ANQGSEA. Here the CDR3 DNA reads TGCAGCGTTAAGGGGACACATGACCAAGAGACCAAGTACTTC. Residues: CSVKGTHDQETKYF.

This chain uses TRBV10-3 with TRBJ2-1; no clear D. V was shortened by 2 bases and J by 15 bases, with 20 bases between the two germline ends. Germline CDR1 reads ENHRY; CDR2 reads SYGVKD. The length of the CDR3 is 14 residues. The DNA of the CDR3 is TGTGCCATCAGTGAGGGAAATAGCTGTTCTGGAACGTTCTTC. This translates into CAISEGNSCSGTFF.

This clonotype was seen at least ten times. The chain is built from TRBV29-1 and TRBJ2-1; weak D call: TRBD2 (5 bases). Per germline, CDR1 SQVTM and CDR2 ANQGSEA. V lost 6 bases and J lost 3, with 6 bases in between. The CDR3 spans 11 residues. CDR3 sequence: CSVSGYNEQFF. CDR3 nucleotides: TGCAGCGTGAGCGGCTACAATGAGCAGTTCTTC.

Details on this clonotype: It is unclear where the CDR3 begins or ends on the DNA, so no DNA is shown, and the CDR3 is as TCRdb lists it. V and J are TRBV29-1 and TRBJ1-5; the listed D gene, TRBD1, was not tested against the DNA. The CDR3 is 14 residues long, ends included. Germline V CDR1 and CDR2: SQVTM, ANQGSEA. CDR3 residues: CSVVGAGSDQPRHF.

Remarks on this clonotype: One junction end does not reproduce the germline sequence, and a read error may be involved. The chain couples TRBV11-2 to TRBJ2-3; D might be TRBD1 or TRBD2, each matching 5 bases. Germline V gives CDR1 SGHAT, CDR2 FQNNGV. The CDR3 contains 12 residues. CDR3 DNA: TGTGCCAGCGGGGACCAAAAAAATACGCAGTTTTTT. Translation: CASGDQKNTQFF.

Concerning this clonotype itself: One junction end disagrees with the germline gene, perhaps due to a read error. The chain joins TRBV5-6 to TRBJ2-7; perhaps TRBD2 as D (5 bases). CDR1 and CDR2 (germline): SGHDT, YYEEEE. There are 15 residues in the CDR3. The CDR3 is CVSSSGIAGSYEQYF. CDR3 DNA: TGTGTCAGCAGCTCCGGGATAGCAGGCTCCTACGAGCAATACTTC.

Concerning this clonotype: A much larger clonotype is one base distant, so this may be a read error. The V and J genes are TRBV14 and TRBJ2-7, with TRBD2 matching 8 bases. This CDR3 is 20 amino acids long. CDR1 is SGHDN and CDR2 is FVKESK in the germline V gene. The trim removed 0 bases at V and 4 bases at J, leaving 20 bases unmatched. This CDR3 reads CASSQEGSGSLKSCSYEQYF. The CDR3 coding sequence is TGTGCCAGCAGCCAAGAAGGAAGCGGGAGCCTGAAGAGTTGTTCATACGAGCAGTACTTC.

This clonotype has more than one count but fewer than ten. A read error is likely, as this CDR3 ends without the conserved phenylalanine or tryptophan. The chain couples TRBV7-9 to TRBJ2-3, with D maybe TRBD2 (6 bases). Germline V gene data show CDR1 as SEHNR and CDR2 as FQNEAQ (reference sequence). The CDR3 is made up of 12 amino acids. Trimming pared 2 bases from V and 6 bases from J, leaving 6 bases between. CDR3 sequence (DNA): TGTGCCAGCAGCTTACGGGAGGATACGCAGTATTGT. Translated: CASSLREDTQYC.

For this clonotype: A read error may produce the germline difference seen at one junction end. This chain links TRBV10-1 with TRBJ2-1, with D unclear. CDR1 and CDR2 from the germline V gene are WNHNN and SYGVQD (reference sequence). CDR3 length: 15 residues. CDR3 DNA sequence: TGCGTCAGCAGTGAAGGACGGCCGGCCTACAATGAGCAGTTCTTC. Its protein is CVSSEGRPAYNEQFF.

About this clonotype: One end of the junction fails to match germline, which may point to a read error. For the CDR3, the DNA is TGCGCCTGCAGCTCCCCCGGAGGCGTTCAGTTCTTC. This codes for CACSSPGGVQFF. The J gene is TRBJ2-1, the V gene TRBV11-1; tentative D call: TRBD2 (5 bases). Looked up from germline, CDR1 is SGHAT and CDR2 is FQDESV (reference sequence). CDR3 length: 12 amino acids.

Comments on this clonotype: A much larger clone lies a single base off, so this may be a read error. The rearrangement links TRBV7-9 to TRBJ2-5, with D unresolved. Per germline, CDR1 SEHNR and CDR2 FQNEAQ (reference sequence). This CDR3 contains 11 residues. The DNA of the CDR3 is TGTGCCAGCAGCTTCGAAGAGACCCAGGACTTC. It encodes CASSFEETQDF.

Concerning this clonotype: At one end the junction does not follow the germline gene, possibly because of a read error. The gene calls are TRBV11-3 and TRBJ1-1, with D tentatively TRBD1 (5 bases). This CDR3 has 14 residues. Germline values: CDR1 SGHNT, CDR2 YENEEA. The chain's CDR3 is CASSYGRSDTEAFF. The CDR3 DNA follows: TGTGCCAGCAGCTACGGGCGGTCGGACACTGAAGCTTTCTTC.

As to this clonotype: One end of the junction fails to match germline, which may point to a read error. The DNA of the CDR3 is TGCAGCGTCGCCTATGGGAGTGGGAATGCTGATACCCAGTATTTT. Amino acids: CSVAYGSGNADTQYF. V and J are TRBV29-1 and TRBJ2-3; D might be TRBD2 (5 bases). Germline V gene sequence: CDR1 SQVTM, CDR2 ANQGSEA. This CDR3 region has 15 residues.

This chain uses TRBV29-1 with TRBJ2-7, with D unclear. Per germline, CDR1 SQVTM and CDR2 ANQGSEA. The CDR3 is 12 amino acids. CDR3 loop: CGTQGMGDEQYF. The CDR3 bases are TGCGGCACTCAAGGGATGGGTGACGAGCAGTACTTC.

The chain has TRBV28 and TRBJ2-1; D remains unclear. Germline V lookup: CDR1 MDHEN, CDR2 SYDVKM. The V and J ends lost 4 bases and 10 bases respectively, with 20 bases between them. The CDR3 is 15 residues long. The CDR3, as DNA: TGTGCCAGCAGTTCCCTTACACGGGCGTCTGGGGAGCAGTTCTTC. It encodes CASSSLTRASGEQFF.